The 30 T cell receptor beta chains below all came from one sample that was sequenced in a study of shared clonotypes between healthy human individuals. Repertoires were generated with immunoSEQ multiplex PCR, while TCRdb's copy carries only in-frame clones and drops some. Of a few million clones listed, roughly 95% were seen once; the top ten hold roughly 0.13%. Sequencing used naive CD4+ T cells sorted from blood. The subset is: CD45RA+ positively selected. Receptor source: a man between 18 and 35 years old in good health.

The chain couples TRBV6-5 to TRBJ1-6, with D perhaps matching TRBD1 (5 bases). V lost 7 bases and J lost 5, with 15 bases in between. Germline lookup yields CDR1 MNHEY and CDR2 SVGAGI. This CDR3 spans 15 amino acids. CDR3 coding DNA: TGTGCCAGCACCCACTTGGGGGGAAATAATTCACCCCTCCACTTT. This codes for CASTHLGGNNSPLHF.

In the case of this clone: This specimen includes other DNA sequences encoding the same CDR3. This chain joins TRBV5-1 and TRBJ2-1; a possible D gene is TRBD2 (5 bases). The V gene's germline CDR1 is SGHRS and CDR2 YFSETQ. The V end was cut by 1 base, the J end by 0 bases, with 8 bases between. CDR3 length: 15 residues. This CDR3 is CASSLSGGSYNEQFF. The CDR3 DNA reads TGCGCCAGCAGCTTGTCTGGAGGCTCCTACAATGAGCAGTTCTTC.

This clone has a single count. The chain uses TRBV2 and TRBJ2-7; 8 bases are a match to TRBD1. This CDR3 has 15 residues. J lost 3 bases, V lost 6 bases, and 10 bases had no gene match. Germline V gene lookup returns CDR1 SNHLY and CDR2 FYNNEI. The CDR3 here is CASSSGQGSRYEQYF. The CDR3 DNA reads as TGTGCCAGCAGCAGCGGACAGGGATCCCGCTACGAGCAGTACTTC.

This rearrangement joins TRBV29-1 to TRBJ2-5; 10 nucleotides line up with TRBD2. Germline CDR1 and CDR2: SQVTM and ANQGSEA. This CDR3 contains 15 residues. V dropped 2 bases and J dropped 2; count of bases not matched to a gene: 5. The CDR3: CSVERLAGVQETQYF. CDR3 sequence (DNA): TGCAGCGTTGAACGGCTAGCGGGGGTTCAAGAGACCCAGTACTTC.

The chain joins TRBV10-3 to TRBJ2-3, with 9 bases aligning to TRBD2. The CDR3 covers 14 residues. Germline V gene sequence: CDR1 ENHRY, CDR2 SYGVKD. The ends lost 5 bases at V and 3 bases at J; junction bases unmatched: 3. The CDR3 DNA follows: TGTGCCATCAGTCTAGCGGGGAGGACAGATACGCAGTATTTT. This sequence encodes CAISLAGRTDTQYF.

The chain couples TRBV7-2 to TRBJ1-3, with TRBD1 matching over 9 bases. The ends lost 5 bases at V and 1 base at J; junction bases unmatched: 9. This CDR3 has 17 amino acids. The germline V gene has CDR1 SGHTA and CDR2 FQGNSA. The DNA of the CDR3 is TGTGCCAGCAGCCCGCAGGGGACAGGGTGGTCTGGAAACACCATATATTTT. This sequence encodes CASSPQGTGWSGNTIYF. The variable domain in full, completed from reference TRBV7-2 and TRBJ1-3, reads GAGVSQSPSNKVTEKGKDVELRCDPISGHTALYWYRQSLGQGLEFLIYFQGNSAPDKSGLPSDRFSAERTGGSVSTLTIQRTQQEDSAVYLCASSPQGTGWSGNTIYFGEGSWLTVV.

The chain is built from TRBV18 and TRBJ1-5; 12 bases are shared with TRBD1. This CDR3 is built from 14 residues. Looked up from germline, CDR1 is KGHSH and CDR2 is LQKENI. Losses at the gene ends were 5 bases for V and 8 bases for J; bases not matched to a gene: 4. The CDR3 coding sequence is TGTGCCAGCTCAGGGGGACAGGGGGCGAAGCCCCAGCATTTT. Translation gives CASSGGQGAKPQHF. The full variable domain, its missing parts supplied by reference TRBV18 and TRBJ1-5, is NAGVMQNPRHLVRRRGQEARLRCSPMKGHSHVYWYRQLPEEGLKFMVYLQKENIIDESGMPKERFSAEFPKEGPSILRIQQVVRGDSAAYFCASSGGQGAKPQHFGDGTRLSIL.

The rearrangement joins TRBV6-1 to TRBJ1-1; D uncertain. Germline V gene data show CDR1 as MNHNS and CDR2 as SASEGT. The V and J ends lost 5 bases and 10 bases respectively, with 17 bases between them. The CDR3 is made up of 13 amino acids. DNA for the CDR3: TGTGCCAGCAGTCAAGTGGATGGATTAAGAGCTTTCTTT. Protein: CASSQVDGLRAFF.

The chain is built from TRBV7-6 and TRBJ2-7; TRBD1 matches 7 bases. The CDR3 loop spans 14 amino acids. Germline V gene sequence: CDR1 SGHVS, CDR2 FNYEAQ. V trimming: 5 bases; J trimming: 4 bases; junction bases outside the gene matches: 8. The CDR3 loop reads CASSARTGWYEQYF. CDR3 nucleotide sequence: TGTGCCAGCAGCGCACGGACAGGATGGTACGAGCAGTACTTC.

The genes are TRBV6-6 and TRBJ1-6; D unclear. V was pared by 0 bases and J by 9 bases, with 15 bases between. The CDR3 covers 16 residues. Germline V gene sequence: CDR1 MNHNY, CDR2 SVGAGI (reference sequence). CDR3 protein: CASSYSRIGGSSPLHF. The CDR3, as DNA: TGTGCCAGCAGTTACTCGAGAATTGGAGGGAGTTCACCCCTCCACTTT.

The chain employs TRBV5-5 and TRBJ1-4; TRBD1 might be the D (6 bases). The V gene lost 5 bases and the J gene lost 3 bases, with 17 bases spanning the gap. In germline, CDR1 is SGHKS, CDR2 YYEKEE (reference sequence). CDR3 size: 16 residues. The CDR3 coding sequence is TGTGCCAGCAGTTACAACAGGGAAGGAGCTAATGAAAAACTGTTTTTT. Encoded protein: CASSYNREGANEKLFF.

The genes are TRBV18 and TRBJ2-7, with 7 bases aligning to TRBD1. The CDR3 has 15 residues. Germline CDR1 reads KGHSH; CDR2 reads LQKENI. J lost 4 bases, V lost 2 bases, and 8 bases had no gene match. The CDR3 sequence: CASSPTTGTNYEQYF. The DNA for the CDR3 is TGTGCCAGCTCACCAACGACAGGGACAAATTACGAGCAGTACTTC.

The V and J genes are TRBV6-6 and TRBJ1-3; the match to TRBD1 covers 8 bases. The CDR3 loop spans 16 amino acids. Germline V gene sequence: CDR1 MNHNY, CDR2 SVGAGI (reference sequence). V lost 2 bases and J lost 0; bases outside the gene matches: 3. CDR3 region: CASSYIQGDSGNTIYF. The DNA of the CDR3 is TGTGCCAGCAGTTACATACAGGGGGACTCTGGAAACACCATATATTTT.

As to this clone: Distinct nucleotide sequences in the sample also encode this CDR3. The chain is built from TRBV5-1 and TRBJ2-1, with no clear D. CDR3 length equals 13 residues. Germline V lookup: CDR1 SGHRS, CDR2 YFSETQ. With 0 bases removed from V and 5 bases from J, the gap between germline ends came to 6 bases. The CDR3 reads CASSLDFNNEQFF. CDR3 coding DNA: TGCGCCAGCAGCTTGGATTTTAACAATGAGCAGTTCTTC. Variable domain in full (rest from reference TRBV5-1 and TRBJ2-1): KAGVTQTPRYLIKTRGQQVTLSCSPISGHRSVSWYQQTPGQGLQFLFEYFSETQRNKGNFPGRFSGRQFSNSRSEMNVSTLELGDSALYLCASSLDFNNEQFFGPGTRLTVL.

The chain combines TRBV27 with TRBJ1-2, with D possibly matching TRBD1 (6 bases). The V end lost 7 bases, the J end lost 11 bases, and 20 bases lay between the germline ends. Germline V gene data show CDR1 as MNHEY and CDR2 as SMNVEV (reference sequence). This CDR3 is built from 13 residues. The CDR3 DNA reads TGTGCCAGCACCACGAGGTCGACAGGCGGTTACACCTTC. Its translation: CASTTRSTGGYTF.

J is TRBJ2-2 and V is TRBV6-1, with 10 bases aligning to TRBD1. Germline lookup yields CDR1 MNHNS and CDR2 SASEGT. J gave up 7 bases and V 6 bases, and 8 bases lay outside the gene matches. The CDR3 has 15 residues. DNA of the CDR3: TGTGCCAGCAGCCGCGACAGGGGGCAGAGCGGGGAGCTGTTTTTT. Its protein is CASSRDRGQSGELFF.

As concerns this clone: The same CDR3 can be traced to other DNA sequences in this sample. The chain is built from TRBV5-1 and TRBJ1-1; possible D gene TRBD1, 5 bases. The CDR3 totals 14 residues. Trimming stripped 3 bases from V and 2 bases from J, with 11 bases between. Germline CDR1 and CDR2: SGHRS and YFSETQ. This CDR3 reads CASSWGGVNTEAFF. The CDR3 DNA reads TGCGCCAGCAGCTGGGGCGGAGTTAACACTGAAGCTTTCTTT.

V gene TRBV7-9 combines with J gene TRBJ2-1; D is unclear. V shed 1 base and J shed 0 bases, with 16 bases lying between them. Germline CDR1 is SEHNR and CDR2 is FQNEAQ (reference sequence). The CDR3 covers 18 residues. CDR3: CASSLVGDGFSSYNEQFF. CDR3 bases: TGTGCCAGCAGCTTAGTTGGTGACGGGTTCAGCTCCTACAATGAGCAGTTCTTC.

On this clone itself: The junction departs from germline at one end; a sequencing error may be responsible. The CDR3 bases are TGTGCTAGCAGCAGAGGGACTAGCGGGACTCCAGATACGCAGTATTTT. This encodes CASSRGTSGTPDTQYF. The chain has TRBV7-7 and TRBJ2-3; 13 nucleotides match TRBD2. The CDR3 totals 16 residues. CDR1 and CDR2 from the germline V gene are SSHAT and FNYEAQ (reference sequence).

J is TRBJ1-3 and V is TRBV6-6; 8 bases align to TRBD1. Germline V gene data show CDR1 as MNHNY and CDR2 as SVGAGI (reference sequence). The CDR3 length is 14 residues. CDR3 coding DNA: TGTGCAGGGACCCAGGGGGCAATTGGAAACACCATATATTTT. This codes for CAGTQGAIGNTIYF.

V is TRBV25-1 and J is TRBJ1-3; tentative D call: TRBD1 (5 bases). The CDR3 sequence is 11 residues long. Germline V gene sequence: CDR1 MGHDK, CDR2 SYGVNS. Trimming removed 11 bases from V and 1 base from J, with 6 bases in between. The CDR3 is CAGGSGNTIYF. The CDR3 DNA is TGTGCCGGGGGTTCTGGAAACACCATATATTTT.

This sequence joins TRBV30 and TRBJ2-1; tentative D call: TRBD2 (5 bases). V lost 2 bases and J lost 5, with 13 bases in between. The CDR3 has 14 amino acids. Germline values: CDR1 GTSNPN, CDR2 SVGIG (reference sequence). The CDR3 spells CAWSRGLPHNEQFF. In DNA form, the CDR3 reads TGTGCCTGGAGTAGAGGGCTACCTCACAATGAGCAGTTCTTC.

J is TRBJ2-3 and V is TRBV11-2; 10 nucleotides agree with TRBD2. Germline lookup yields CDR1 SGHAT and CDR2 FQNNGV. This CDR3 spans 15 amino acids. The J segment lost 3 bases and the V segment lost 6 bases, leaving 6 bases of the junction unmatched. The CDR3 region has the DNA TGTGCCAGCAGAGTAGCGGGGGGCGTGACAGATACGCAGTATTTT. It translates to CASRVAGGVTDTQYF. Filled out from reference TRBV11-2 and TRBJ2-3, the complete variable domain reads EAGVAQSPRYKIIEKRQSVAFWCNPISGHATLYWYQQILGQGPKLLIQFQNNGVVDDSQLPKDRFSAERLKGVDSTLKIQPAKLEDSAVYLCASRVAGGVTDTQYFGPGTRLTVL.

This clone was found once. The V call is TRBV10-3, the J call TRBJ1-5; D is uncertain. The germline V gene has CDR1 ENHRY and CDR2 SYGVKD. The CDR3 is made up of 15 amino acids. V was cut by 0 bases and J by 3 bases, with 9 bases left in between. The CDR3 sequence: CAISESGVTNQPQHF. The DNA of the CDR3 is TGTGCCATCAGTGAGTCAGGAGTGACCAATCAGCCCCAGCATTTT.

The chain has TRBV18 and TRBJ1-6, with 8 bases fitting TRBD1. CDR1 is KGHSH and CDR2 is LQKENI in the germline V gene. V gave up 2 bases and J gave up 8 bases; unmatched junction bases: 8. The CDR3 spans 16 residues. CDR3 in amino acids: CASSPTRTGLHSPLHF. CDR3 sequence (DNA): TGTGCCAGCTCACCAACCAGGACAGGGCTTCATTCACCCCTCCACTTT.

This chain joins TRBV4-2 and TRBJ1-5; 9 nucleotides agree with TRBD1. The length of the CDR3 is 17 residues. V lost 1 base and J lost 3; bases outside the gene matches: 7. Germline assignment: CDR1 LGHNA and CDR2 YNFKEQ. CDR3 loop: CASSQAATGGPNQPQHF. The DNA for the CDR3 is TGTGCCAGCAGCCAAGCAGCGACAGGGGGTCCCAATCAGCCCCAGCATTTT.

The chain uses TRBV29-1 and TRBJ2-2; no firm D call. The V end lost 4 bases, the J end lost 6 bases, and 9 bases lay between the germline ends. Germline CDR1 and CDR2: SQVTM and ANQGSEA. CDR3 length equals 12 residues. The CDR3 sequence is CSVVRAAGELFF. CDR3 sequence (DNA): TGCAGCGTTGTTCGAGCAGCCGGGGAGCTGTTTTTT.

The rearrangement links TRBV6-5 to TRBJ2-1, with 10 nucleotides matching TRBD2. The CDR3 spans 15 residues. Looked up from germline, CDR1 is MNHEY and CDR2 is SVGAGI. V lost 6 bases to trimming and J lost 3 bases; unmatched junction nucleotides: 5. The CDR3 sequence: CASRTSGGDYNEQFF. For the CDR3, the DNA is TGTGCCAGCAGAACGAGCGGGGGGGACTACAATGAGCAGTTCTTC.

The chain is built from TRBV19 and TRBJ1-1; 7 bases map to TRBD1. This CDR3 is built from 13 residues. Germline V gene lookup returns CDR1 LNHDA and CDR2 SQIVND (reference sequence). The V segment lost 7 bases and the J segment 5 bases; nucleotides outside the gene matches: 7. CDR3 sequence (DNA): TGTGCCAGTACCTCAGGGGGACGGACTGAAGCTTTCTTT. It yields the protein CASTSGGRTEAFF.

This chain connects TRBV10-1 to TRBJ2-1; 11 bases are shared with TRBD1. CDR1 is WNHNN, CDR2 SYGVQD, per germline (reference sequence). This CDR3 comprises 17 residues. J was trimmed by 0 bases and V by 0 bases; bases with no gene match: 1. The CDR3 coding sequence is TGCGCCAGCAGTGAGTCCGGGACAGGGGGCTCCTACAATGAGCAGTTCTTC. Translated, it gives CASSESGTGGSYNEQFF.